Described below is a single T cell receptor (beta chain) sequence and its context. Antigen specificity is unknown. These data come from a study of T cell repertoires in cytomegalovirus infection. The overall study: A matching HLA type, together with CMV infection, was signaled by public TCR beta signatures.

Whole-study findings and limits: Pooled public TCR beta family frequency picked out CMV carriers with the relevant HLA.

TCRdb analysed the reads with MiXCR anew, one entry per CDR3 protein. This table holds about 130,000 distinct CDR3 sequences, 8% to 9% found once. Sequencing was carried out using PBMCs. The sequence came from a human donor in good health (CMV status not recorded). Some clones in this sample may be carry-over from other donors' samples.

The CDR3 protein is CSVHPGFDGTDTQYF. The CDR3 DNA reads as TGCAGTGTTCATCCTGGCTTTGACGGCACAGATACGCAGTATTTT. The J gene is TRBJ2-3, the V gene TRBV20-1, with no clear D. V was clipped by 7 bases and J by 1 base, with 18 bases between them. The length of the CDR3 is 15 residues. CDR1 is DFQATT, CDR2 SNEGSKA, per germline (reference sequence).